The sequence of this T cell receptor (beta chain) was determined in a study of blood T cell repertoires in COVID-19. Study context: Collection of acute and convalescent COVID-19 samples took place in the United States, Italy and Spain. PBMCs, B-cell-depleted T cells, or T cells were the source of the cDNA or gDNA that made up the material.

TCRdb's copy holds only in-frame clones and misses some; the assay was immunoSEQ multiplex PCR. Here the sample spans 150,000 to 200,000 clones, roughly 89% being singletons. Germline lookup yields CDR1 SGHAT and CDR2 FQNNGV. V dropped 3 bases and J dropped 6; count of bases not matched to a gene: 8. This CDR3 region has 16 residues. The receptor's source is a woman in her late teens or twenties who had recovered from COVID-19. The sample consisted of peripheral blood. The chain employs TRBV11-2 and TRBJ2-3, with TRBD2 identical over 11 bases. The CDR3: CASSFSSGRWSDTQYF. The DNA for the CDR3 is TGTGCCAGCAGCTTCTCTAGCGGGAGGTGGTCGGATACGCAGTATTTT.